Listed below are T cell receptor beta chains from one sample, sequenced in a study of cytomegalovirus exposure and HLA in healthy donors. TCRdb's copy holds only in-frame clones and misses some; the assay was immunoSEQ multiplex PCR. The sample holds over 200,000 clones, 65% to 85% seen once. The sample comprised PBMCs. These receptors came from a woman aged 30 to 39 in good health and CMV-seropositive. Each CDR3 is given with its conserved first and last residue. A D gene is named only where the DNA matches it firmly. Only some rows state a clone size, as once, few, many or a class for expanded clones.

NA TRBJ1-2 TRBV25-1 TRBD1 CATFGGDRFNYGYTF TGTGCCACCTTTGGGGGGGACAGGTTTAACTATGGCTACACCTTC
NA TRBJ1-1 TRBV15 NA CATSNRLQGIEAFF TGTGCCACCAGTAACCGATTACAGGGTATTGAAGCTTTCTTT
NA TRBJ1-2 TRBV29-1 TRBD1 CSVVGDRGLYGYTF TGCAGCGTTGTCGGGGACAGGGGGCTCTATGGCTACACCTTC
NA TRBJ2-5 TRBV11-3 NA CASSRMGGSIATQYF TGTGCCAGCAGCCGCATGGGAGGCTCCATTGCGACCCAGTACTTC
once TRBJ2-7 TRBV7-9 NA CASSSVEAGTYEQYF TGTGCCAGCAGCTCAGTAGAGGCGGGCACCTACGAGCAGTACTTC
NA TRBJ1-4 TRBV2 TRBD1 CASRGQEATNEKLFF TGTGCCAGCAGGGGACAGGAGGCAACTAATGAAAAACTGTTTTTT
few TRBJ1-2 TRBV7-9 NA CASSSSRRLHYGYTF TGTGCCAGCAGCTCCAGCCGCCGACTTCACTATGGCTACACCTTC
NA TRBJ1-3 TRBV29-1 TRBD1 CSVSTGGGNTIYF TGCAGCGTCTCGACAGGGGGCGGAAACACCATATATTTT
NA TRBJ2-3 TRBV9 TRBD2 CASSVAGTNTDTQYF TGTGCCAGCAGCGTAGCCGGGACTAACACAGATACGCAGTATTTT
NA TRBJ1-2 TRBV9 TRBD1 CASSGSNRGGYTF TGTGCCAGCAGCGGGAGTAACAGGGGTGGCTACACCTTC
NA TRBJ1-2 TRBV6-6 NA CASKEGNDGYTF TGTGCCAGCAAGGAGGGAAATGATGGCTACACCTTC
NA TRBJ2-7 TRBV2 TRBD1 CASSDPLDRVYEQYF TGTGCCAGCAGTGATCCTTTGGACAGGGTCTACGAGCAGTACTTC
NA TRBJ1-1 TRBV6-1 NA CASSESSGASTEAFF TGTGCCAGCAGTGAAAGCTCGGGGGCGAGCACTGAAGCTTTCTTT
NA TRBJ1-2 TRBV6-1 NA CASSERRGQKANYGYTF TGTGCCAGCAGTGAACGTAGAGGACAGAAAGCTAACTATGGCTACACCTTC
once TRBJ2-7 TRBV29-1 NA CSVLSGYEQYF TGCAGCGTTCTTTCAGGGTACGAGCAGTACTTC
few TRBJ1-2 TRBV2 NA CASHGGYFKEGYTF TGTGCCAGCCACGGCGGGTACTTTAAGGAGGGCTACACCTTC
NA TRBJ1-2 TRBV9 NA CASRGLGSGGYGYTF TGTGCCAGCAGGGGGTTGGGCAGTGGCGGCTATGGCTACACCTTC
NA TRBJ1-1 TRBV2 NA CASSEARAGRAFF TGTGCCAGCAGTGAAGCGCGGGCAGGGCGAGCTTTCTTT
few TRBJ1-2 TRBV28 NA CASSVNNYGYTF TGTGCCAGCAGTGTCAATAACTATGGCTACACCTTC
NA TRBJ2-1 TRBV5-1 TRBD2 CASSLSGRGYNEQFF TGCGCCAGCAGCTTGAGCGGGAGGGGATACAATGAGCAGTTCTTC
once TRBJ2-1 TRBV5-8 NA CASSPRGGGNEQFF TGTGCCAGCAGCCCGCGAGGGGGTGGCAATGAGCAGTTCTTC
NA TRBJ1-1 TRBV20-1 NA CSANTEAFF TGCAGTGCCAACACTGAAGCTTTCTTT
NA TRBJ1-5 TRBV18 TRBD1 CASSPGTGDQPQHF TGTGCCAGCTCACCCGGGACAGGTGATCAGCCCCAGCATTTT
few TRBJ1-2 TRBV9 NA CASSTGTDSTF TGTGCCAGCAGCACCGGGACTGACAGCACCTTC
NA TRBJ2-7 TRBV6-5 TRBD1 CASSYLGTVFDEQYF TGTGCCAGCAGTTACTTAGGGACAGTGTTTGACGAGCAGTACTTC
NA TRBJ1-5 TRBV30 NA CAWSGQANQPQHF TGTGCCTGGAGTGGGCAGGCGAATCAGCCCCAGCATTTT
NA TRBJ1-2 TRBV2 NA CASTASQAGYGYTF TGTGCCAGCACGGCATCCCAAGCTGGCTATGGCTACACCTTC
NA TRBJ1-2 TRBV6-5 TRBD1 CASSRTGEDGYTF TGTGCCAGCAGTCGGACAGGGGAGGATGGCTACACCTTC
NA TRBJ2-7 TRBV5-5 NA CASSLDLTKSSYEQYF TGTGCCAGCAGCTTGGACCTAACTAAGAGCTCCTACGAGCAGTACTTC
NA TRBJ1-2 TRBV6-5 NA CASSPGTYDFYGYTF TGTGCCAGTAGTCCCGGGACATACGATTTCTATGGCTACACCTTC
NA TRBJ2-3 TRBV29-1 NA CSVTRSLGTDTQYF TGCAGCGTGACTAGATCGTTAGGCACAGATACGCAGTATTTT
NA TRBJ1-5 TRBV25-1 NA CASSDMGREAQHF TGTGCCAGCAGTGATATGGGCCGCGAGGCCCAGCATTTT
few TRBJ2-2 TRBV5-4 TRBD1 CASRRQGNTGELFF TGTGCCAGCAGGCGACAGGGTAACACCGGGGAGCTGTTTTTT
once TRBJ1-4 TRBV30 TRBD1 CAWGGQGATNEKLFF TGTGCCTGGGGGGGACAGGGGGCAACTAATGAAAAACTGTTTTTT